A single sample is the source of the 28 T cell receptor beta chains below, sequenced in a study of cytomegalovirus exposure and HLA in healthy donors. The PCR made use of 60 Vbeta and 13 Jbeta primers. The repertoire was sequenced with immunoSEQ multiplex PCR; TCRdb's copy has only in-frame clones and lacks some. The sample includes more than 85,000 clones, 75% to 85% of them seen just once. The sequenced sample consisted of PBMCs. These receptors originate from a female donor in good health and CMV-seropositive.

This clone has a handful of counts. The gene calls are TRBV18 and TRBJ2-1; no clear D. CDR1 and CDR2 (germline): KGHSH, LQKENI. Trimming left V 0 bases short and J 6 bases short, with 12 bases between. The CDR3 covers 15 residues. This CDR3 is CASSPPVPSSNEQFF. The CDR3 coding sequence is TGTGCCAGCTCACCACCGGTCCCTAGTAGCAATGAGCAGTTCTTC.

This chain joins TRBV6-1 and TRBJ2-2; TRBD2 matches 7 bases. Germline trimming cut 5 bases from V and 7 bases from J; bases unmatched to any gene: 10. CDR1 and CDR2 from the germline V gene are MNHNS and SASEGT. The CDR3 loop spans 15 amino acids. The CDR3: CASSQWGRGGGELFF. The CDR3 nucleotides read TGTGCCAGCAGTCAATGGGGGAGGGGCGGCGGGGAGCTGTTTTTT.

This clone was counted between two and nine times. The chain carries TRBV4-1 and TRBJ2-3; perhaps TRBD2 as D (6 bases). V shed 4 bases and J shed 4 bases, with 12 bases lying between them. The germline V gene encodes CDR1 MGHRA and CDR2 YSYEKL. The CDR3 loop spans 14 amino acids. The CDR3 bases are TGCGCCAGCAGCCGGACATCTAGCGCAGATACGCAGTATTTT. Residues: CASSRTSSADTQYF.

The CDR3 DNA is TGTGCCAGCAGCGAACGGACAGGGGGCCCAGAGACCCAGTACTTC. Its translation is CASSERTGGPETQYF. The chain is built from TRBV6-1 and TRBJ2-5, with 11 bases fitting TRBD1. The CDR3 consists of 15 residues. V shed 6 bases and J 4 bases; nucleotides not matched to a gene: 7. Germline V gene sequence: CDR1 MNHNS, CDR2 SASEGT.

V usage is TRBV6-4 and J usage is TRBJ1-2, with TRBD1 identical over 11 bases. The germline gives CDR1 MRHNA, CDR2 SNTAGT. This CDR3 has 14 residues. Unmatched junction bases numbered 8, after V lost 7 bases and J lost 7 bases. Here the CDR3 DNA reads TGTGCCAGCAAGGGACAGGGGGTGTTCGGTGGCTACACCTTC. This translates into CASKGQGVFGGYTF.

V usage is TRBV7-9 and J usage is TRBJ2-4; 7 bases map to TRBD2. Germline values: CDR1 SEHNR, CDR2 FQNEAQ (reference sequence). With 1 base clipped from V and 2 bases from J, the junction kept 8 bases outside the gene matches. CDR3 length: 17 residues. CDR3 protein: CASSLGGGFGSKNIQYF. The DNA for the CDR3 is TGTGCCAGCAGCTTAGGGGGGGGTTTCGGGTCCAAAAACATTCAGTACTTC.

This clone showed up just once. The chain is built from TRBV27 and TRBJ1-1; no firm D call. Trimming shortened V by 6 bases and J by 1 base, and 18 bases separated the two germline ends. Per germline, CDR1 MNHEY and CDR2 SMNVEV (reference sequence). The CDR3 covers 16 residues. The CDR3 spells CASSPPPTTGNTEAFF. CDR3 bases: TGTGCCAGCAGCCCCCCCCCGACCACGGGGAACACTGAAGCTTTCTTT.

The chain has TRBV19 and TRBJ2-5; D remains ambiguous. V lost 6 bases and J lost 2, with 13 bases in between. CDR3 length equals 14 residues. The germline V gene encodes CDR1 LNHDA and CDR2 SQIVND (reference sequence). CDR3 region: CASRTRHSQETQYF. CDR3 DNA: TGTGCCAGTAGGACCAGGCACTCACAAGAGACCCAGTACTTC.

The chain recombines TRBV19 with TRBJ1-4, with 7 bases aligning to TRBD1. Germline CDR1 reads LNHDA; CDR2 reads SQIVND (reference sequence). CDR3 length: 15 amino acids. J gave up 7 bases and V 1 base, and 6 bases lay outside the gene matches. The CDR3 reads CASSIVRGQGEKLFF. In nucleotides, the CDR3 is TGTGCCAGTAGTATAGTAAGGGGGCAGGGTGAAAAACTGTTTTTT.

Written as DNA, the CDR3 is TGCGCCAGCAGCCTGGGACAGGACTACAATGAGCAGTTCTTC. It is translated as CASSLGQDYNEQFF. V is TRBV5-1 and J is TRBJ2-1; 8 positions agree with TRBD1. Unmatched junction bases numbered 3, after V lost 4 bases and J lost 3 bases. Germline V lookup: CDR1 SGHRS, CDR2 YFSETQ. The CDR3 runs to 14 residues.

As for this clone: An end of the junction does not agree with germline; a read error may underlie this. CDR3 residues: CASSLPGTATTYEQYF. CDR3 bases: TGTGCCAGTAGCTTGCCGGGGACAGCGACTACCTACGAGCAGTACTTC. V usage is TRBV5-5 and J usage is TRBJ2-7; 7 bases line up with TRBD1. The CDR3 has 16 amino acids. From germline, CDR1 is SGHKS and CDR2 YYEKEE (reference sequence).

This chain joins TRBV5-1 and TRBJ2-3, with 10 bases fitting TRBD1. The length of the CDR3 is 15 residues. Germline CDR1 reads SGHRS; CDR2 reads YFSETQ. V dropped 2 bases and J dropped 2; count of bases not matched to a gene: 2. CDR3 residues: CASSFGTGDTDTQYF. The CDR3 DNA is TGCGCCAGCAGCTTCGGGACAGGGGACACAGATACGCAGTATTTT.

CDR3 sequence: CATSTAGSYEQYF. The CDR3 nucleotides read TGTGCCACCAGCACAGCGGGCAGCTACGAGCAGTACTTC. V gene TRBV15 combines with J gene TRBJ2-7; possibly TRBD2 for D (6 bases). Looked up from germline, CDR1 is LNHNV and CDR2 is YYDKDF (reference sequence). The CDR3 is made up of 13 amino acids. V was shortened by 4 bases and J by 3 bases, with 10 bases between the two germline ends.

The gene calls are TRBV7-2 and TRBJ1-5, with 10 bases identical to TRBD1. V lost 5 bases and J lost 7; bases outside the gene matches: 8. The CDR3 has 15 residues. Per the germline V gene, CDR1 is SGHTA and CDR2 is FQGNSA. As DNA, the CDR3 is TGTGCCAGCAGCCCCCGGACAGGGGGATTGCAGCCCCAGCATTTT. As protein: CASSPRTGGLQPQHF.

The chain recombines TRBV2 with TRBJ1-5; 7 bases are a match to TRBD1. The CDR3 loop spans 16 amino acids. Trimming cost V 6 bases and J 7 bases; bases outside gene matches: 15. Germline CDR1 is SNHLY and CDR2 is FYNNEI. This CDR3 reads CASRPLETGRLQPQHF. The CDR3 region has the DNA TGTGCCAGCAGACCCCTGGAGACAGGGAGGTTGCAGCCCCAGCATTTT. The whole variable domain, filled in from reference TRBV2 and TRBJ1-5, reads EPEVTQTPSHQVTQMGQEVILRCVPISNHLYFYWYRQILGQKVEFLVSFYNNEISEKSEIFDDQFSVERPDGSNFTLKIRSTKLEDSAMYFCASRPLETGRLQPQHFGDGTRLSIL.

This chain connects TRBV5-1 to TRBJ2-3; TRBD2 aligns across 13 bases. Unmatched junction bases numbered 4, after V lost 5 bases and J lost 4 bases. Germline V CDR1 and CDR2: SGHRS, YFSETQ. The CDR3 totals 15 residues. This CDR3 reads CASRSGLAGADTQYF. The DNA of the CDR3 is TGCGCCAGCAGATCCGGACTAGCGGGGGCAGATACGCAGTATTTT.

As for this clone: The same CDR3 also results from other DNA sequences found in this sample. This chain connects TRBV5-6 to TRBJ1-2, with D possibly TRBD1 on 5 matching bases. Germline loops: CDR1 SGHDT, CDR2 YYEEEE. Deletions cut 2 bases from V and 6 bases from J, with 8 bases between. This CDR3 has 12 amino acids. CDR3 sequence reads: CASSFGTHGYTF. The CDR3 coding sequence is TGTGCCAGCAGCTTTGGGACTCATGGCTACACCTTC.

This chain uses TRBV5-1 with TRBJ1-2; 7 bases are shared with TRBD1. The V and J ends lost 0 bases and 4 bases, in that order; junction bases with no gene match: 9. CDR1 SGHRS and CDR2 YFSETQ come from the germline V gene. The CDR3 loop spans 16 amino acids. Here the CDR3 DNA reads TGCGCCAGCAGCTTGGTTGGCCCCGGACAGGCCTATGGCTACACCTTC. Translated: CASSLVGPGQAYGYTF.

In its sample, this clone was seen once. The chain couples TRBV5-1 to TRBJ1-5; 10 bases map to TRBD1. Germline CDR1 reads SGHRS; CDR2 reads YFSETQ. The CDR3 sequence is 15 residues long. With 0 bases clipped from V and 4 bases from J, the junction kept 1 base outside the gene matches. CDR3: CASSLGDRGNQPQHF. The CDR3 bases are TGCGCCAGCAGCTTGGGGGACAGGGGAAATCAGCCCCAGCATTTT.

V gene TRBV27 combines with J gene TRBJ2-1; unclear D gene. Germline loops: CDR1 MNHEY, CDR2 SMNVEV (reference sequence). V was clipped by 1 base and J by 9 bases, with 19 bases between them. CDR3 size: 16 residues. This CDR3 reads CASSLYYPKPPAEQFF. Written as DNA, the CDR3 is TGTGCCAGCAGTTTATACTACCCCAAGCCCCCCGCTGAGCAGTTCTTC.

This clone was observed at least ten times. The chain is built from TRBV6-4 and TRBJ2-1; 9 positions agree with TRBD2. Germline V CDR1 and CDR2: MRHNA, SNTAGT. V was clipped by 5 bases and J by 6 bases; unmatched bases: 8. This CDR3 contains 15 residues. The CDR3 bases are TGTGCCAGCAGTCAAACCGCGGGGGGGATCAATGAGCAGTTCTTC. It yields the protein CASSQTAGGINEQFF.

The genes are TRBV7-8 and TRBJ2-7; D is unclear. This CDR3 region has 13 residues. V lost 0 bases and J lost 4, with 7 bases in between. The germline CDR1 and CDR2 sequences are SGHVS and FQNEAQ. Written as DNA, the CDR3 is TGTGCCAGCAGCTTAGCCTTACAGTACGAGCAGTACTTC. Translating gives CASSLALQYEQYF. Full variable domain (outside the CDR3, taken from reference TRBV7-8 and TRBJ2-7): GAGVSQSPRYKVAKRGQDVALRCDPISGHVSLFWYQQALGQGPEFLTYFQNEAQLDKSGLPSDRFFAERPEGSVSTLKIQRTQQEDSAVYLCASSLALQYEQYFGPGTRLTVT.

This chain connects TRBV9 to TRBJ2-5; TRBD1 agrees at 7 bases. CDR1 is SGDLS, CDR2 YYNGEE, per germline. The J segment lost 5 bases and the V segment lost 0 bases, leaving 4 bases of the junction unmatched. This CDR3 comprises 14 residues. CDR3 bases: TGTGCCAGCAGCGTAGATAGGGGGCTGGAGACCCAGTACTTC. Translated: CASSVDRGLETQYF.

This clone was seen once. This chain links TRBV7-2 with TRBJ2-1, with 9 bases fitting TRBD2. With 4 bases clipped from V and 9 bases from J, the junction kept 10 bases outside the gene matches. The CDR3 length is 15 residues. Germline CDR1 is SGHTA and CDR2 is FQGNSA. CDR3 coding DNA: TGTGCCAGCAGCTATAGGTCTAGCGGGGCGGGTGAGCAGTTCTTC. It codes for CASSYRSSGAGEQFF.

This chain connects TRBV27 to TRBJ1-2; possibly TRBD1 for D (6 bases). Trimming took 2 bases from V and 10 from J, leaving 14 bases between them. Germline V CDR1 and CDR2: MNHEY, SMNVEV (reference sequence). The CDR3 loop spans 13 amino acids. The CDR3, as DNA: TGTGCCAGCAGTTTACTAGGGGGACCCGACTACACCTTC. This sequence encodes CASSLLGGPDYTF.

V usage is TRBV5-1 and J usage is TRBJ1-4, with 10 bases that match TRBD1. The junction had 5 bases not matched to a gene; V was cut back by 4 bases and J by 5 bases. Germline V CDR1 and CDR2: SGHRS, YFSETQ. The CDR3 is 15 amino acids. The CDR3 DNA reads as TGCGCCAGCAGCCGTCGGACAGGGGGGAATGAAAAACTGTTTTTT. This codes for CASSRRTGGNEKLFF. Complete variable domain (other parts from reference TRBV5-1 and TRBJ1-4): KAGVTQTPRYLIKTRGQQVTLSCSPISGHRSVSWYQQTPGQGLQFLFEYFSETQRNKGNFPGRFSGRQFSNSRSEMNVSTLELGDSALYLCASSRRTGGNEKLFFGSGTQLSVL.

V usage is TRBV11-2 and J usage is TRBJ2-4; a possible D gene is TRBD1 (6 bases). Germline CDR1 is SGHAT and CDR2 is FQNNGV. The CDR3 extends over 17 amino acids. V gave up 7 bases and J gave up 0 bases, with 19 bases separating them. CDR3 loop: CASNEPNRELAKNIQYF. The CDR3 region has the DNA TGTGCCAGCAACGAACCGAACAGGGAACTAGCCAAAAACATTCAGTACTTC.

This clone was seen only a few times. V gene TRBV2 combines with J gene TRBJ2-1; perhaps TRBD2 as D (5 bases). The CDR3 extends over 17 amino acids. The ends were cut back, 0 bases at V and 10 bases at J, with 22 bases in the middle. The germline V gene encodes CDR1 SNHLY and CDR2 FYNNEI. The CDR3 loop reads CASSEALGPPTPGEQFF. Written as DNA, the CDR3 is TGTGCCAGCAGTGAAGCGCTTGGGCCACCAACTCCGGGGGAGCAGTTCTTC.